The text below deals with one T cell receptor (beta chain). Its antigen remains unknown. Per the authors' pipeline: In papillary thyroid cancer, a distant-metastasis classifier was built using CDR3 differences across clinicopathological groups. TCRdb re-clonotyped the PCR reads via MiXCR. What appears here as the V and J calls and clone size reflects TCRdb's work, not the paper's. The table has over 12,000 clones, over 20% seen once; the top ten hold 7.7%. Germline V gene lookup returns CDR1 SGHVS and CDR2 FNYEAQ. V lost 1 base and J 6 bases, leaving 9 bases between the germline ends. The CDR3 is made up of 14 amino acids. These data are taken from a study of metastatic and nonmetastatic thyroid tumors. Study at large: Repertoire comparison spanned blood and tumor or nodule tissue of malignant and benign thyroid patients.

The entire patient cohort was treatment-naive prior to thyroid surgery. The study, taken as a whole, reports: It was reported that TCR beta diversity was significantly higher in malignant thyroid tumors than benign nodules, in blood and tumor.

This receptor was obtained from a female donor with papillary thyroid cancer or a benign thyroid nodule (not recorded which). Some clones in this sample may be carry-over from other donors' samples. The sequencing input was tumor tissue. V usage is TRBV7-6 and J usage is TRBJ2-2; D not certain. The CDR3 protein is CASSLESVAGELFF. For the CDR3, the DNA is TGTGCCAGCAGCTTAGAATCGGTTGCCGGGGAGCTGTTTTTT.